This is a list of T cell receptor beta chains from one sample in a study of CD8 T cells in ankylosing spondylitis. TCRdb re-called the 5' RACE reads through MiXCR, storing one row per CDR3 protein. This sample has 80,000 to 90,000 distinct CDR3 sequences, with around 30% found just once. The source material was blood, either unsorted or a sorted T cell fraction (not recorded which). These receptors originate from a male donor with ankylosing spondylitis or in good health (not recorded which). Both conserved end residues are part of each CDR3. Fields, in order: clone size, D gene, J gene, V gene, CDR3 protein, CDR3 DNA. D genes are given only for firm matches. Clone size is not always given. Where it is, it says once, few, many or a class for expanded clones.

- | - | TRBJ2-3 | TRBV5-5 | CASSQRTATDTQYF | TGTGCCAGCAGCCAACGGACAGCCACAGATACGCAGTATTTT
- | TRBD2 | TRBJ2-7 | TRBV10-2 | CASPRGRADVWNEQYF | TGCGCCAGCCCCCGCGGGAGGGCCGATGTTTGGAACGAGCAGTACTTC
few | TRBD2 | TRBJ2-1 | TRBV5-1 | CASSRTSGYNEQFF | TGCGCCAGCTCAAGGACTAGCGGCTACAATGAGCAGTTCTTC
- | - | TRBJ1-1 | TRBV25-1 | CASSDFSRKAFF | TGTGCCAGCAGTGACTTCTCCAGAAAAGCTTTCTTT
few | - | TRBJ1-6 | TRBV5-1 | CASSLGGQGGGSPLHF | TGCGCCAGCAGCTTGGGGGGCCAGGGAGGTGGTTCACCCCTCCACTTT
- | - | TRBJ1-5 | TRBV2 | CASNRANQPQHF | TGTGCCAGCAACAGGGCGAATCAGCCCCAGCATTTT
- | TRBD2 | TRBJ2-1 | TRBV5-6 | CATASGNYNEQFF | TGTGCCACGGCAAGCGGGAACTACAATGAGCAGTTCTTC
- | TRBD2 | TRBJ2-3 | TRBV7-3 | CASSSGLAGAADTQYF | TGTGCCAGCAGCTCCGGACTAGCGGGAGCCGCAGATACGCAGTATTTT
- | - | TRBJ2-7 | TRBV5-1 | CASSLQAGGPYEQYF | TGCGCCAGCAGCTTGCAGGCAGGGGGGCCCTACGAGCAGTACTTC
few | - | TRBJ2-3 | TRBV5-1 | CASSLEPATDTQYF | TGCGCCAGCAGCTTGGAGCCCGCCACAGATACGCAGTATTTT
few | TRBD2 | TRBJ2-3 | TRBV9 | CASSVGGTSFSDTQYF | TGTGCCAGCAGCGTAGGTGGGACTAGTTTCTCAGATACGCAGTATTTT
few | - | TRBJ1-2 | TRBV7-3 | CASSPQKRNYGYTF | TGTGCCAGCAGCCCACAAAAAAGGAACTATGGCTACACCTTC
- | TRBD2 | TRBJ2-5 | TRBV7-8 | CASSRRGLAGGETQYF | TGTGCCAGCAGCAGAAGGGGACTAGCGGGCGGAGAGACCCAGTACTTC
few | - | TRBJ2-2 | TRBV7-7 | CASSLRRNTGELFF | TGTGCCAGCAGCTTACGGAGGAACACCGGGGAGCTGTTTTTT
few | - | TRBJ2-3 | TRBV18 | CASSPGQITDTQYF | TGTGCCAGCTCACCCGGACAGATCACAGATACGCAGTATTTT
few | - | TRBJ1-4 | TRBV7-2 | CASSLEGREAWEKLFF | TGTGCCAGCAGCTTAGAAGGACGGGAAGCTTGGGAAAAACTGTTTTTT
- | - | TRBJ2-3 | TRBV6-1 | CASRGAGADTQYF | TGTGCCAGCCGGGGGGCTGGGGCAGATACGCAGTATTTT
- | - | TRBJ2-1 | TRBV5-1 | CASRPEEGDSYNEQFF | TGCGCCAGCAGACCGGAGGAGGGAGACTCCTACAATGAGCAGTTCTTC
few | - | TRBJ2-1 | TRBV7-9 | CASSLARHGGYNEQFF | TGTGCCAGCAGCTTAGCGCGCCATGGGGGGTACAATGAGCAGTTCTTC
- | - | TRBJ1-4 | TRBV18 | CASSPRARADNEKLFF | TGTGCCAGCTCACCAAGGGCAAGGGCTGATAATGAAAAACTGTTTTTT
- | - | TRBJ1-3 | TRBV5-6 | CASSSERNTIYF | TGTGCCAGCAGCTCGGAAAGAAACACCATATATTTT
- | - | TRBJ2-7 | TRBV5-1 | CASSFPRWGRLYEQYF | TGCGCCAGCAGCTTTCCCAGGTGGGGCAGACTTTACGAGCAGTACTTC
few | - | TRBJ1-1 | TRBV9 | CASSVEGDTEAFF | TGTGCCAGCAGCGTAGAGGGGGACACTGAAGCTTTCTTT
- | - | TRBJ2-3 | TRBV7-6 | CASRPTGYGTDTQYF | TGTGCCAGCAGGCCTACAGGGTACGGCACAGATACGCAGTATTTT
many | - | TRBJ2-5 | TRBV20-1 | CSASGPGSQETQYF | TGCAGTGCTAGCGGGCCAGGTTCACAAGAGACCCAGTACTTC
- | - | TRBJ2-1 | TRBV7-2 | CASSLGGGTWGEQFF | TGTGCCAGCAGCTTAGGAGGCGGAACCTGGGGTGAGCAGTTCTTC
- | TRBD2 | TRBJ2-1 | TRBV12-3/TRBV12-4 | CASSLASGTCNEQFF | TGTGCCAGCAGTCTCGCTAGCGGAACCTGCAATGAGCAGTTCTTC
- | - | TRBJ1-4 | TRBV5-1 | CASSFGRVGEKLFF | TGCGCCAGCAGCTTCGGACGGGTGGGTGAAAAACTGTTTTTT
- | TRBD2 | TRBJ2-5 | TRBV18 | CASSPLAGRETQYF | TGTGCCAGCTCACCTCTAGCGGGAAGGGAGACCCAGTACTTC
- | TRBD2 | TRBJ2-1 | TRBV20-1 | CSAATSEYNEQFF | TGCAGTGCAGCGACTAGCGAATACAATGAGCAGTTCTTC
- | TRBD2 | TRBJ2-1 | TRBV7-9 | CASSPLASSDEQFF | TGTGCCAGCAGCCCACTAGCGAGTAGCGACGAGCAGTTCTTC
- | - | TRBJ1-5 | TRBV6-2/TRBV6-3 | CASSPRGAERNQPQHF | TGTGCCAGCAGTCCACGGGGCGCAGAACGCAATCAGCCCCAGCATTTT
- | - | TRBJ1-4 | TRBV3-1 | CASSQENWGSNEKLFF | TGTGCCAGCAGCCAAGAGAATTGGGGGTCTAATGAAAAACTGTTTTTT
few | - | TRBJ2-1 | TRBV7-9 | CASSLYRGTGKFF | TGTGCCAGCAGCTTATATAGAGGGACGGGAAAGTTCTTC
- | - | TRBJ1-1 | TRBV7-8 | CASSWGLNTEAFF | TGTGCCAGCAGCTGGGGTCTGAACACTGAAGCTTTCTTT
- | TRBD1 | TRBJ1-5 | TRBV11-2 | CASSSNRDRASLSNQPQHF | TGTGCCAGCAGCTCAAACCGGGACAGGGCATCCCTTAGCAATCAGCCCCAGCATTTT
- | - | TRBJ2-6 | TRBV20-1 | CSARGDLYNSGANVLTF | TGCAGTGCTAGGGGGGACTTATACAACTCTGGGGCCAACGTCCTGACTTTC
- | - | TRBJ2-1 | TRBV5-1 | CASSFADYNEQFF | TGCGCCAGCAGCTTCGCGGACTACAATGAGCAGTTCTTC
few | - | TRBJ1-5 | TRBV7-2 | CASSNSVVLGQPQHF | TGTGCCAGCAGCAATAGCGTTGTGTTAGGTCAGCCCCAGCATTTT
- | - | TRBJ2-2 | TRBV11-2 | CASSFRGTGELFF | TGTGCCAGCAGCTTTAGAGGTACCGGGGAGCTGTTTTTT
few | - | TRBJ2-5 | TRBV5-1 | CASSLTAGQETQYF | TGCGCCAGCAGCTTAACGGCGGGGCAAGAGACCCAGTACTTC
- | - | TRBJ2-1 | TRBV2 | CASSEARDPIGQFF | TGTGCCAGCAGTGAAGCGCGAGACCCGATAGGGCAGTTCTTC